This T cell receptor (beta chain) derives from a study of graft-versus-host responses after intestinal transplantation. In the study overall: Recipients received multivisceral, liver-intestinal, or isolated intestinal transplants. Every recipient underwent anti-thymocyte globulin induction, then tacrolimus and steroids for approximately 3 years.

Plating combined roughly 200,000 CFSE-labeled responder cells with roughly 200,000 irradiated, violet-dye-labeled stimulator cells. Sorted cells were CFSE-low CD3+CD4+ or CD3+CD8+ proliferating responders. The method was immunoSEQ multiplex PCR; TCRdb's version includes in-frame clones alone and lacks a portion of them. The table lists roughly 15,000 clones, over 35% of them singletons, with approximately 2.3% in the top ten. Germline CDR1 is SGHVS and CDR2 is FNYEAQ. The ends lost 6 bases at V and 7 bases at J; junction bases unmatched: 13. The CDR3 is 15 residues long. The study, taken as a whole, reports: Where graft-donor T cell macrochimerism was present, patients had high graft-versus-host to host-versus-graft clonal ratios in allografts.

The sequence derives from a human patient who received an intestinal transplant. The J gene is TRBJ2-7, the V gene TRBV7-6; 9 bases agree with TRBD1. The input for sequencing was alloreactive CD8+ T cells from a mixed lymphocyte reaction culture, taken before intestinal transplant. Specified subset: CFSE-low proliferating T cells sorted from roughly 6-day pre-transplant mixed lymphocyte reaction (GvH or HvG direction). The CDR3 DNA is TGTGCCAGCAGTCCATCCGGGACAGGGCTGGGGGAGCAGTACTTC. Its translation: CASSPSGTGLGEQYF.